This T cell receptor beta chain comes out of a study of radiotherapy plus CTLA-4 blockade in lung cancer. Overall study context: Disease control reached 30% to 35%, with objective responses in roughly 19%.

Overall study results and limits: Clones of tumor-derived TCRs expanded in blood after radiotherapy plus ipilimumab. Among reported predictors of response, early blood T cell clone dynamics with interferon-beta performed best.

Comments on this clone: Its antigen is as yet unknown.

Ipilimumab-mediated CTLA-4 blockade plus focal radiation was given to patients having chemo-refractory metastatic non-small-cell lung cancer. Produced via immunoSEQ multiplex PCR; TCRdb's table is partial and in-frame only. The data contain fewer than 65,000 clones, around 79% of them seen just once; the ten biggest clones take up around 7.9%. CDR1 and CDR2 from the germline V gene are MNHEY and SVGAGI. V was pared by 6 bases and J by 7 bases, with 6 bases of the junction left unmatched. The CDR3 extends over 13 amino acids. The chain carries TRBV6-5 and TRBJ1-5, with TRBD1 identical over 7 bases. Sample: peripheral blood, taken from a patient treated with radiotherapy plus ipilimumab. The sequence derives from a human donor with non-small cell lung cancer who had a complete response to radiotherapy plus ipilimumab. The CDR3 region is CASSSTGNQPQHF. The CDR3 nucleotides read TGTGCCAGCAGCTCGACAGGGAACCAGCCCCAGCATTTT.